The entry that follows covers one T cell receptor (beta chain) sequence. This clone was seen a handful of times. What this receptor recognizes is not known. No per-base quality is available; no much larger clone lies one base away. The protocol used for the library was the immunoSEQ multiplex PCR assay. Rearranged TCR beta chain sequences were amplified using the hsTCRB Kit according to the manufacturer's protocol. TCRB libraries were sequenced on an Illumina MiSeq. As for how the authors treated the data: Demultiplexing, trimming and gene mapping were performed with the kit vendor's proprietary platform. In TCRdb, the immuneACCESS table is reduced to in-frame sequences with V and J assigned. These tables do not hold every clone; where another copy was compared, an unresolved V gene accounts for under half, and the others remain unexplained. Clone size and the V and J calls come from that table; the DNA yielded D and trimming. For this sample the table gives 30,000 or so clones, of which around 77% were detected only once. Clones ranked in the top ten supply 9.3% of the sample.

These data belong to a study of a mutant IDH1 vaccine in newly diagnosed glioma (dated by TCRdb to the early 2020s). Looking at the study overall: Vaccination started 4-6 weeks after radiotherapy alone, or was given together with temozolomide cycles in the groups whose treatment included chemotherapy. Longitudinal TCRB deep sequencing was performed for about two dozen treated patients wherever samples were available for exploratory analyses. The week-35 safety follow-up was designated visit V12, and the week-47 end of study was designated visit V13. The approximately 33 treated patients were roughly 62% male and around 40% female, with a mean age of approximately 38 years. Peripheral blood was drawn at six visits: V03 (baseline), V05, V07, V10, V12 and V13. Prior to enrollment, standard therapy consisting of radiotherapy alone, temozolomide alone, or radiochemotherapy with temozolomide had been administered to patients, with the combination being received by most patients. Study-wide conclusions, independent of this receptor: No apparent relationship was observed between pseudoprogression and alterations in the top peripheral T cell clonotypes detected by TCRB sequencing. Immune responses induced by the vaccine were seen in 93.3% of patients across multiple MHC alleles. Availability determined which PBMC samples were chosen for TCRB deep sequencing. The authors stated that sample limitations prevented analyses of patient blood samples from being reproduced.

Explained via the paper, the time point label denotes: week 35, safety follow-up. Every vaccine dose consisted of 300 ug of a 20-mer mutant IDH1 peptide in Montanide, administered subcutaneously together with topical imiquimod. Patients received eight vaccinations in weeks 1, 3, 5, 7, 11, 15, 19 and 23, corresponding to visits V03 through V10. The donors had newly diagnosed IDH1-mutant astrocytomas of WHO grade 3 or 4 that showed loss of nuclear ATRX. The samples were drawn from NOA16, a multicentre, single-arm, open-label phase I trial in Germany that tested a mutant IDH1 peptide vaccine in humans for the first time. Genomic DNA for TCRB sequencing was extracted from EDTA blood using the DNeasy Blood and Tissue Kit. Inclusive of the bounding cysteine and phenylalanine, the CDR3 is 13 residues long. Of the read, only the CDR3 DNA is kept; its 39 bases are in frame from base 1. The germline V gene (reference sequence) gives CDR1 as GTSNPN and CDR2 as SVGIG. V is shortened by 7 bases, J by 19 bases, and the region joining them spans 26 bases.

Sequencing was performed on PBMCs, taken from a glioma patient whose treatment included an IDH1 peptide vaccine. The sequence was obtained from a woman aged 30 to 39 with glioma. Some clones in this sample may be carry-over from other donors' samples. The sequence is built from TRBV30 and TRBJ2-6; the D element could tentatively be TRBD1 or TRBD2, as 5 bases agree for each. The DNA reads as follows: TGTGCCTTCCAACGTCCGGGACCCGATACCTCCACTTTC. It translates to CAFQRPGPDTSTF.